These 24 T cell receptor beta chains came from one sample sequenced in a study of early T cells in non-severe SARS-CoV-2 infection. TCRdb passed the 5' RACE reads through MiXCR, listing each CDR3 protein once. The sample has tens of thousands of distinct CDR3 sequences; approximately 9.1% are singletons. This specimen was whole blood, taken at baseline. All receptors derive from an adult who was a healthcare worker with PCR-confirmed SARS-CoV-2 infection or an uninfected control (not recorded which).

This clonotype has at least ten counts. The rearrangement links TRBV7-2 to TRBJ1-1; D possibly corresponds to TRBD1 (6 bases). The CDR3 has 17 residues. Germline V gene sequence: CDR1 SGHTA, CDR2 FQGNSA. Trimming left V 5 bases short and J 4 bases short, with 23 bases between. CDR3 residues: CASSARPSAGAGTEAFF. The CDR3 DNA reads TGTGCCAGCAGCGCTAGGCCGTCGGCGGGGGCTGGCACTGAAGCTTTCTTT.

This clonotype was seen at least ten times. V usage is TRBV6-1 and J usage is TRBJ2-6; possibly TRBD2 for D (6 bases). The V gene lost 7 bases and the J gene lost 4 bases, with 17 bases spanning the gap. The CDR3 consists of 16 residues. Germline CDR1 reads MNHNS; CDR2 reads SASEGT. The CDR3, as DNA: TGTGCCAGCACCGGATGGGGAGGCTCCGGGGCCAACGTCCTGACTTTC. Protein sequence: CASTGWGGSGANVLTF.

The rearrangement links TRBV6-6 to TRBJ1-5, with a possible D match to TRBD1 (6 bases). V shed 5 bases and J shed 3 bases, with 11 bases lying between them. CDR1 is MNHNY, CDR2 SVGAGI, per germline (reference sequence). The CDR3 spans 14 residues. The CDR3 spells CASSDRQDNQPQHF. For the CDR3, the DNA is TGTGCCAGCAGTGATCGACAGGACAATCAGCCCCAGCATTTT.

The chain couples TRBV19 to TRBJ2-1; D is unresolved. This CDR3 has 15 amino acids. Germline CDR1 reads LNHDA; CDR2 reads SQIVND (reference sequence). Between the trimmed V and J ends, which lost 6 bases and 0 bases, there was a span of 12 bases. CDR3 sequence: CASRDGPSSYNEQFF. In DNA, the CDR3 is TGTGCCAGTAGGGACGGGCCTAGCTCCTACAATGAGCAGTTCTTC.

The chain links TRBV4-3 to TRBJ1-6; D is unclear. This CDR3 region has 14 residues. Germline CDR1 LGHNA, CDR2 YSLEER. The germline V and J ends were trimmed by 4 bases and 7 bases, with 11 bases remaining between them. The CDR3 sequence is CASSLRVLNSPLHF. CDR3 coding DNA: TGCGCCAGCAGCCTCCGGGTCCTAAATTCACCCCTCCACTTT.

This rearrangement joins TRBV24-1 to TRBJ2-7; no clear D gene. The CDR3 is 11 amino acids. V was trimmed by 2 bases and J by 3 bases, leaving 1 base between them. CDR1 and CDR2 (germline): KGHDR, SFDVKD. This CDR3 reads CATSDYYEQYF. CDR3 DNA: TGTGCCACCAGTGATTACTACGAGCAGTACTTC.

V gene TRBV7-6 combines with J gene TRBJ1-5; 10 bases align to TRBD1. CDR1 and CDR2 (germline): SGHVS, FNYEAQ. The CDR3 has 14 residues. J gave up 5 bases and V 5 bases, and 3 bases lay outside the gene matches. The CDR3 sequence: CASSPGTGDQPQHF. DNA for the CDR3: TGTGCCAGCAGCCCGGGGACAGGGGATCAGCCCCAGCATTTT.

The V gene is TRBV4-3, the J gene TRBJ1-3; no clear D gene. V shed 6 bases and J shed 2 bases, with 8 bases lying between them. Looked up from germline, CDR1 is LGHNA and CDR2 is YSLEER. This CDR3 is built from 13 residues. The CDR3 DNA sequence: TGCGCCAGCAGTCCAGGAACTGGAAACACCATATATTTT. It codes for CASSPGTGNTIYF.

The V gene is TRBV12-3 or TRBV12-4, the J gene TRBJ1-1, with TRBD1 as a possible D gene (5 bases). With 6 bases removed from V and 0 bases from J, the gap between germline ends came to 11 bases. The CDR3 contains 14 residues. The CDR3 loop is CASSHDSLNTEAFF. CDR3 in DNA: TGTGCCAGCAGCCATGACAGCCTGAACACTGAAGCTTTCTTT.

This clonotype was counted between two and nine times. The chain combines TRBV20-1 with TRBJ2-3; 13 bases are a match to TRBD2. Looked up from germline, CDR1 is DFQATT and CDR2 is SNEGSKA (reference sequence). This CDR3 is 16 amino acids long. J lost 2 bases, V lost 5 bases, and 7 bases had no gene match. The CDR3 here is CSAPQGTSGTTDTQYF. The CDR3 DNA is TGCAGTGCTCCGCAAGGGACTAGCGGGACCACAGATACGCAGTATTTT.

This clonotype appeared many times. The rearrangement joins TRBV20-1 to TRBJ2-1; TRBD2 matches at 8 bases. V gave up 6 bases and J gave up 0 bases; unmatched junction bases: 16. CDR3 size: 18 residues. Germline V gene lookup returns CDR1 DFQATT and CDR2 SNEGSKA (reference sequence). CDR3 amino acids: CSAVDVTSGGSSYNEQFF. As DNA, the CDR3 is TGCAGTGCCGTAGATGTAACTAGCGGAGGAAGCTCCTACAATGAGCAGTTCTTC.

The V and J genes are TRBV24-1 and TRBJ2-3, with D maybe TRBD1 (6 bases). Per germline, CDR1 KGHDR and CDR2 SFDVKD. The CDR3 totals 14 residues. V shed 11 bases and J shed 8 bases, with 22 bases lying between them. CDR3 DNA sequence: TGTGCCATCGAACCCGATTGGGGGCCAGGTACGCAGTATTTT. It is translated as CAIEPDWGPGTQYF.

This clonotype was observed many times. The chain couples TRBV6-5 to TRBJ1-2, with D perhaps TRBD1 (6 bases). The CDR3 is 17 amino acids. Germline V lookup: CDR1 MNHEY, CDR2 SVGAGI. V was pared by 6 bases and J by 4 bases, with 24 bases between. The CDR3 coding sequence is TGTGCCAGCAGCTCGGTGGGTCCCGAGACAGGAAGCTATGGCTACACCTTC. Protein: CASSSVGPETGSYGYTF.

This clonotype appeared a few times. The CDR3 sequence is CASSSQVGTQESPNEQFF. The CDR3 DNA is TGTGCCAGCAGCTCCCAGGTGGGGACACAAGAATCCCCCAATGAGCAGTTCTTC. The chain employs TRBV12-3 or TRBV12-4 and TRBJ2-1, with D possibly TRBD1 on 6 matching bases. V gave up 6 bases and J gave up 6 bases, with 27 bases separating them. The CDR3 contains 18 residues.

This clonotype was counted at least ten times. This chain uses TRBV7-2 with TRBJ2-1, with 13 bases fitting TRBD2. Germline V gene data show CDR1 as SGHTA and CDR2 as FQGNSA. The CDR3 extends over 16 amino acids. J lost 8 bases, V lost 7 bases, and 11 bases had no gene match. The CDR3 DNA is TGTGCCAGCAACCTTCTAGGACTAGCGGGAGCGGATGAGCAGTTCTTC. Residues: CASNLLGLAGADEQFF.

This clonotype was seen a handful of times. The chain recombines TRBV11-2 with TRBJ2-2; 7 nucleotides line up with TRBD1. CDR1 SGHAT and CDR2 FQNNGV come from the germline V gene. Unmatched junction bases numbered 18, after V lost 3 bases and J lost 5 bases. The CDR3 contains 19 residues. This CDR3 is CASSFFRRATGSLTGELFF. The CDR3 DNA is TGTGCCAGCAGCTTCTTCCGCAGGGCGACAGGGAGCTTAACCGGGGAGCTGTTTTTT.

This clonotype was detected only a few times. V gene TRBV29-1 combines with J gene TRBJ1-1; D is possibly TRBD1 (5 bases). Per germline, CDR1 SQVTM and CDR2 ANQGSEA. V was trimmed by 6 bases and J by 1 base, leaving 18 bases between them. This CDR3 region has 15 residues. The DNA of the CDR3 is TGCAGCGTACACCGGGACGCCATTTGGAACACTGAAGCTTTCTTT. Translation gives CSVHRDAIWNTEAFF.

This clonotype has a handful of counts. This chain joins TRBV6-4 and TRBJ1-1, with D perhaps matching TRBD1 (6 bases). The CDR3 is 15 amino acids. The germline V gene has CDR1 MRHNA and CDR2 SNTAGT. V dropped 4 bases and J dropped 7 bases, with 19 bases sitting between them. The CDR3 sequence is CASSASYEGESEAFF. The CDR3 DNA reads TGTGCCAGCAGTGCTTCCTACGAGGGGGAGAGTGAAGCTTTCTTT.

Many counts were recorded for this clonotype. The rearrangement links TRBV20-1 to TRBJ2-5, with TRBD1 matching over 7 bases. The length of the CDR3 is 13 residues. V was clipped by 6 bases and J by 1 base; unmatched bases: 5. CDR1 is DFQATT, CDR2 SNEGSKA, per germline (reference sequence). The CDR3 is CSATKGAQETQYF. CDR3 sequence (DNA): TGCAGTGCCACGAAGGGGGCCCAAGAGACCCAGTACTTC.

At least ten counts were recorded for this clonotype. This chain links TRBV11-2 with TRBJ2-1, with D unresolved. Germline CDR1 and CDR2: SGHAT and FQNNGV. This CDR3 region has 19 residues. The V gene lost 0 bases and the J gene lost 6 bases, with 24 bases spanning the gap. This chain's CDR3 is CASSLEGSAVVRNTNEQFF. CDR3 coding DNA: TGTGCCAGCAGCTTAGAAGGTTCGGCTGTCGTCCGGAATACCAATGAGCAGTTCTTC. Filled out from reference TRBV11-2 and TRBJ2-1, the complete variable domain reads EAGVAQSPRYKIIEKRQSVAFWCNPISGHATLYWYQQILGQGPKLLIQFQNNGVVDDSQLPKDRFSAERLKGVDSTLKIQPAKLEDSAVYLCASSLEGSAVVRNTNEQFFGPGTRLTVL.

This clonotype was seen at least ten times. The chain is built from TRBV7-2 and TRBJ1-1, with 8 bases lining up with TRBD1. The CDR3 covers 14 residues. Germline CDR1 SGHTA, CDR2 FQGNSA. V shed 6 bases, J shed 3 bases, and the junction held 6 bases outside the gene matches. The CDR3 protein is CASSPDRGYTEAFF. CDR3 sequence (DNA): TGTGCCAGCAGTCCCGACAGGGGTTACACTGAAGCTTTCTTT. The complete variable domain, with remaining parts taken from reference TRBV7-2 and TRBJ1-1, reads GAGVSQSPSNKVTEKGKDVELRCDPISGHTALYWYRQSLGQGLEFLIYFQGNSAPDKSGLPSDRFSAERTGGSVSTLTIQRTQQEDSAVYLCASSPDRGYTEAFFGQGTRLTVV.

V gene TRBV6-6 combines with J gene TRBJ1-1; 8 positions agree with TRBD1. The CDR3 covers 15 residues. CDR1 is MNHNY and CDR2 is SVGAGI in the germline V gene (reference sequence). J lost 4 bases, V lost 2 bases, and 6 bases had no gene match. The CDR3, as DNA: TGTGCCAGCAGTTACGCTCCACAGGGGGGCACTGAAGCTTTCTTT. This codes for CASSYAPQGGTEAFF.

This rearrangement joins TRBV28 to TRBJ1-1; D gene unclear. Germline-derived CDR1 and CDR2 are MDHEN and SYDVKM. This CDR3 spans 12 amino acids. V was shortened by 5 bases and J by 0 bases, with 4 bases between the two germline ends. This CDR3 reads CASSTVNTEAFF. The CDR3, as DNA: TGTGCCAGCAGTACAGTGAACACTGAAGCTTTCTTT.

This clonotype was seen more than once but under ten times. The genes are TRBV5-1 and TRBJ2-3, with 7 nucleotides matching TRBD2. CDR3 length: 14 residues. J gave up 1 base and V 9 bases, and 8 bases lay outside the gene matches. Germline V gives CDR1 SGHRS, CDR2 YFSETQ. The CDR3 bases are TGCGCCACTACGGAGGGAGGGGGCACAGATACGCAGTATTTT. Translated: CATTEGGGTDTQYF. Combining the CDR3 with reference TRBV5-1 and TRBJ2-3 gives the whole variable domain KAGVTQTPRYLIKTRGQQVTLSCSPISGHRSVSWYQQTPGQGLQFLFEYFSETQRNKGNFPGRFSGRQFSNSRSEMNVSTLELGDSALYLCATTEGGGTDTQYFGPGTRLTVL.